Presented here are 18 T cell receptor beta chains from one specimen sequenced in a study of CD8 T cells in ankylosing spondylitis. One entry per CDR3 protein results from TCRdb running MiXCR on the 5' RACE reads. The data hold 250,000 or so distinct CDR3 sequences, with 10% observed a single time. Sequenced material: blood, either unsorted or a sorted T cell fraction (not recorded which). These receptor sequences come from a male donor with ankylosing spondylitis or in good health (not recorded which).

This clonotype was seen many times. The V gene is TRBV15, the J gene TRBJ2-7; D remains ambiguous. The CDR3 runs 13 residues. The ends were cut back, 0 bases at V and 3 bases at J, with 6 bases in the middle. Germline assignment: CDR1 LNHNV and CDR2 YYDKDF (reference sequence). Written as DNA, the CDR3 is TGTGCCACCAGCAGAGATCCGAACTACGAGCAGTACTTC. Protein product: CATSRDPNYEQYF.

This clonotype came up many times. The chain recombines TRBV20-1 with TRBJ2-1; TRBD2 matches at 11 bases. CDR1 is DFQATT and CDR2 is SNEGSKA in the germline V gene (reference sequence). V shed 6 bases and J 0 bases; nucleotides not matched to a gene: 10. The CDR3 sequence is 17 residues long. CDR3 residues: CSARTSGQFSSYNEQFF. In nucleotides, the CDR3 is TGCAGTGCGCGGACTAGCGGGCAGTTTAGCTCCTACAATGAGCAGTTCTTC.

This chain uses TRBV7-2 with TRBJ1-3; D is unresolved. From germline, CDR1 is SGHTA and CDR2 FQGNSA. The CDR3 runs to 16 residues. With 3 bases removed from V and 3 bases from J, the gap between germline ends came to 15 bases. The CDR3 is CASSFPGKALGNTIYF. In DNA, the CDR3 is TGTGCCAGCAGCTTCCCGGGGAAAGCTCTTGGAAACACCATATATTTT.

The sample holds many counts of this clonotype. The V call is TRBV3-1, the J call TRBJ2-3, with a weak D call TRBD2 (5 bases). This CDR3 has 10 residues. Trimming took off 8 bases at V and 5 bases at J, with 5 bases between the two ends. Germline values: CDR1 LGHDT, CDR2 YNNKEL (reference sequence). The CDR3 protein is CASGGDTQYF. CDR3 coding DNA: TGTGCCAGCGGAGGAGATACGCAGTATTTT.

This chain uses TRBV7-9 with TRBJ1-2; the D gene is possibly TRBD1 (5 bases). Between the trimmed V and J ends, which lost 4 bases and 7 bases, there was a span of 13 bases. The V gene's germline CDR1 is SEHNR and CDR2 FQNEAQ (reference sequence). The CDR3 has 13 amino acids. This chain's CDR3 is CASSYGASLGYTF. The CDR3 DNA reads TGTGCCAGCAGCTACGGGGCTTCGCTTGGCTACACCTTC.

This clonotype was seen many times. The chain is built from TRBV12-3 or TRBV12-4 and TRBJ1-2; perhaps TRBD1 as D (6 bases). The CDR3 has 13 amino acids. V shed 5 bases and J shed 0 bases, with 7 bases lying between them. CDR3 protein: CASSQGTNYGYTF. The CDR3 DNA is TGTGCCAGCAGTCAGGGGACTAACTATGGCTACACCTTC.

The gene calls are TRBV7-9 and TRBJ1-1, with a possible D match to TRBD1 (6 bases). Germline CDR1 is SEHNR and CDR2 is FQNEAQ (reference sequence). CDR3 length: 14 residues. V was shortened by 7 bases and J by 1 base, with 13 bases between the two germline ends. The CDR3, as DNA: TGTGCCAGCACCCCGACAGGAAAGAACACTGAAGCTTTCTTT. Translated: CASTPTGKNTEAFF.

This clonotype was recorded at least ten times. The chain recombines TRBV30 with TRBJ2-7, with unresolved D. Germline lookup yields CDR1 GTSNPN and CDR2 SVGIG (reference sequence). The CDR3 sequence is 12 residues long. The ends were cut back, 0 bases at V and 3 bases at J, with 6 bases in the middle. The CDR3 DNA reads as TGTGCCTGGAGTGTACCATTCTACGAGCAGTACTTC. Translation gives CAWSVPFYEQYF.

This clonotype has a handful of counts. The V call is TRBV27, the J call TRBJ1-2, with D possibly matching TRBD1 (5 bases). The germline V gene has CDR1 MNHEY and CDR2 SMNVEV (reference sequence). The CDR3 sequence is 13 residues long. Between the trimmed V and J ends, which lost 5 bases and 4 bases, there was a span of 11 bases. The CDR3, as DNA: TGTGCCAGCAGTCCCACAGGTCCCTATGGCTACACCTTC. It encodes CASSPTGPYGYTF.

This clonotype was detected only a few times. The rearrangement links TRBV7-2 to TRBJ2-1, with D perhaps TRBD1 (7 bases). Germline CDR1 SGHTA, CDR2 FQGNSA. The V and J ends lost 5 bases and 2 bases respectively, with 19 bases between them. The CDR3 covers 17 residues. This CDR3 is CASSLSWGRGAYNEQFF. The CDR3 nucleotides read TGTGCCAGCAGCCTCTCGTGGGGCAGGGGGGCCTACAATGAGCAGTTCTTC.

This clonotype has a count of ten or more. V gene TRBV29-1 combines with J gene TRBJ2-3; tentatively, D is TRBD1 (5 bases). The V gene's germline CDR1 is SQVTM and CDR2 ANQGSEA. The CDR3 spans 12 residues. Between the trimmed V and J ends, which lost 7 bases and 3 bases, there was a span of 11 bases. The CDR3 nucleotides read TGCAGCGCTCCGACAGTAACAGATACGCAGTATTTT. It codes for CSAPTVTDTQYF.

This clonotype was counted at least ten times. The rearrangement uses TRBV10-2 and TRBJ2-7; no clear D gene. The CDR3 covers 12 residues. Germline-derived CDR1 and CDR2 are WSHSY and SAAADI. The V end lost 3 bases, the J end lost 7 bases, and 10 bases lay between the germline ends. CDR3 DNA sequence: TGCGCCAGCAGTGACCGGGCTGGTGAGCAGTACTTC. Translated, it gives CASSDRAGEQYF.

This chain connects TRBV7-9 to TRBJ1-1, with 8 bases lining up with TRBD1. Germline CDR1 reads SEHNR; CDR2 reads FQNEAQ (reference sequence). The CDR3 loop spans 14 amino acids. With 5 bases clipped from V and 1 base from J, the junction kept 3 bases outside the gene matches. The CDR3 spells CASSKGQGNTEAFF. In DNA, the CDR3 is TGTGCCAGCAGCAAAGGACAGGGGAACACTGAAGCTTTCTTT.

At least ten counts were recorded for this clonotype. The DNA of the CDR3 is TGCGCCAGCACCGGGACTAGAGGGGGGGGTGAGCAGTTCTTC. This sequence encodes CASTGTRGGGEQFF. This rearrangement joins TRBV5-1 to TRBJ2-1; the match to TRBD2 covers 8 bases. Germline V gives CDR1 SGHRS, CDR2 YFSETQ. CDR3 length: 14 amino acids. J was trimmed by 9 bases and V by 6 bases; bases with no gene match: 11.

This clonotype has ten or more counts. The chain uses TRBV15 and TRBJ2-2, with a tentative D call TRBD2 (6 bases). Trimming took 1 base from V and 6 from J, leaving 6 bases between them. The V gene's germline CDR1 is LNHNV and CDR2 YYDKDF (reference sequence). There are 13 residues in the CDR3. This CDR3 reads CATSRGGAGELFF. The CDR3 DNA is TGTGCCACCAGCAGAGGGGGGGCCGGGGAGCTGTTTTTT.

This clonotype appeared a few times. The chain has TRBV7-8 and TRBJ2-7, with D tentatively TRBD1 (6 bases). The germline gives CDR1 SGHVS, CDR2 FQNEAQ. This CDR3 spans 14 amino acids. V dropped 1 base and J dropped 6 bases, with 13 bases sitting between them. CDR3 protein: CASSLGAGVTEQYF. The DNA for the CDR3 is TGTGCCAGCAGCTTAGGGGCAGGGGTCACCGAGCAGTACTTC.

At least ten counts were recorded for this clonotype. This rearrangement joins TRBV20-1 to TRBJ2-2; 9 bases line up with TRBD1. The CDR3 consists of 18 residues. Germline CDR1 reads DFQATT; CDR2 reads SNEGSKA (reference sequence). V was pared by 6 bases and J by 2 bases, with 16 bases of the junction left unmatched. The CDR3 reads CSALDGQGKIGNTGELFF. As DNA, the CDR3 is TGCAGTGCCCTTGACGGACAGGGGAAAATCGGAAACACCGGGGAGCTGTTTTTT.

This clonotype was picked up a small number of times. The rearrangement joins TRBV30 to TRBJ1-3, with D unclear. V was pared by 1 base and J by 0 bases, with 4 bases between. This CDR3 spans 13 amino acids. CDR1 GTSNPN and CDR2 SVGIG come from the germline V gene (reference sequence). This chain's CDR3 is CAWSGYSGNTIYF. The CDR3 nucleotides read TGTGCCTGGAGTGGTTACTCTGGAAACACCATATATTTT.